This is a list of T cell receptor beta chains from one sample in a study of immune evolution from preneoplasia to lung adenocarcinoma. Sequencing used immunoSEQ multiplex PCR; TCRdb keeps in-frame clones, though not all of them. The sample carries 3,700 or so clones, 82% recorded once. Sequenced input: FFPE invasive lung adenocarcinoma tissue. The receptors come from a person aged 65 to 79 with invasive lung adenocarcinoma. The CDR3 runs from the conserved cysteine through the conserved F or W. A D gene is named only where the DNA matches it firmly. Rows give clone size only sometimes, using once, few, many, or a class for an expanded clone.

D	V	size	J	CDR3	DNA
-	TRBV29-1	-	TRBJ2-1	CSSGVLVNEQFF	TGCAGCTCTGGAGTACTAGTGAATGAGCAGTTCTTC
-	TRBV10-1	few	TRBJ2-1	CASSERGTRGNEQFF	TGCGCCAGCAGTGAGCGAGGGACTCGTGGCAATGAGCAGTTCTTC
-	TRBV7-2	-	TRBJ2-1	CASSLGLVEQFF	TGTGCCAGCAGCTTAGGACTAGTTGAGCAGTTCTTC
-	TRBV7-8	once	TRBJ1-5	CASSLTRLGNSNQPQHF	TGTGCCAGCAGCTTAACGAGGCTAGGGAATAGCAATCAGCCCCAGCATTTT
-	TRBV5-1	-	TRBJ2-5	CASSLEAGSQETQYF	TGCGCCAGCAGCTTGGAGGCCGGATCCCAAGAGACCCAGTACTTC
-	TRBV27	-	TRBJ2-7	CASSLTPRSYEQYF	TGTGCCAGCAGTTTAACACCTCGCTCCTACGAGCAGTACTTC
TRBD1	TRBV7-2	-	TRBJ2-7	CASSSRTGKAYEQYF	TGTGCCAGCAGCTCGCGGACAGGGAAAGCTTACGAGCAGTACTTC
-	TRBV28	once	TRBJ1-5	CASSFGGSGYQPQHF	TGTGCCAGCAGTTTTGGTGGGTCAGGGTATCAGCCCCAGCATTTT
TRBD2	TRBV4-1	-	TRBJ2-7	CASSRLLAGSSYEQYF	TGCGCCAGCAGCCGATTACTAGCGGGTAGCTCCTACGAGCAGTACTTC
TRBD2	TRBV2	few	TRBJ2-1	CASSEEGLAWNEQFF	TGTGCCAGCAGTGAAGAGGGACTAGCGTGGAATGAGCAGTTCTTC
-	TRBV29-1	few	TRBJ2-5	CSVEVREETQYF	TGCAGCGTTGAAGTCAGGGAAGAGACCCAGTACTTC
-	TRBV7-8	-	TRBJ1-2	CASSPHRVGNYGYTF	TGTGCCAGCAGCCCGCACAGGGTGGGGAACTATGGCTACACCTTC
TRBD1	TRBV5-1	few	TRBJ2-2	CASSPLSVPGGLNTGELFF	TGCGCCAGCAGCCCCCTCTCTGTCCCAGGGGGCCTAAACACCGGGGAGCTGTTTTTT
-	TRBV7-2	-	TRBJ2-7	CASSLNDRTEQYF	TGTGCCAGCAGCTTAAACGACAGGACAGAGCAGTACTTC
-	TRBV6-5	-	TRBJ1-1	CASSYSYNTEAFF	TGTGCCAGCAGTTACTCCTACAACACTGAAGCTTTCTTT
TRBD1	TRBV10-3	-	TRBJ2-7	CAIRGDRDEQYF	TGTGCCATCAGAGGGGACAGGGACGAGCAGTACTTC
-	TRBV13	-	TRBJ2-7	CASSPRDKGSYEQYF	TGTGCCAGCAGCCCGAGGGACAAGGGCTCCTACGAGCAGTACTTC
-	TRBV2	-	TRBJ2-1	CASTKEGANEQFF	TGTGCCAGCACCAAAGAAGGTGCTAATGAGCAGTTCTTC
TRBD1	TRBV4-1	-	TRBJ1-2	CASSQNLDRGLGYTF	TGCGCCAGCAGCCAAAACTTGGACAGGGGGCTTGGCTACACCTTC
TRBD1	TRBV10-3	-	TRBJ2-1	CAIRKDRDPYNEQFF	TGTGCCATCAGGAAAGACAGGGACCCCTACAATGAGCAGTTCTTC
TRBD2	TRBV5-1	-	TRBJ2-1	CASSLVTSGSYNEQFF	TGCGCCAGCAGCTTGGTGACTAGCGGTTCCTACAATGAGCAGTTCTTC
-	TRBV5-4	-	TRBJ2-5	CASSREAETQYF	TGTGCCAGCAGCAGGGAGGCCGAGACCCAGTACTTC
-	TRBV6-1	-	TRBJ2-3	CASSEIGWGQVAGTDTQYF	TGTGCCAGCAGTGAAATTGGTTGGGGCCAGGTTGCGGGCACAGATACGCAGTATTTT
TRBD2	TRBV30	-	TRBJ2-7	CAWSGGGLYEQYF	TGTGCCTGGAGTGGGGGGGGTCTCTACGAGCAGTACTTC
TRBD2	TRBV6-5	-	TRBJ2-5	CASSYRDYSQETQYF	TGTGCCAGCAGTTACCGGGACTACTCCCAGGAGACCCAGTACTTC
TRBD2	TRBV5-1	-	TRBJ2-2	CASSILSGRDGELFF	TGCGCCAGCAGCATCCTCAGCGGGAGGGACGGGGAGCTGTTTTTT
-	TRBV29-1	-	TRBJ2-7	CSGATGPYEQYF	TGCAGCGGAGCGACAGGACCCTACGAGCAGTACTTC
-	TRBV7-9	-	TRBJ2-7	CASSLANGGPSYEQYF	TGTGCCAGCAGCTTAGCGAACGGGGGCCCCTCCTACGAGCAGTACTTC
TRBD1	TRBV28	few	TRBJ1-5	CASKTSGGENQPQHF	TGTGCCAGCAAAACGTCAGGGGGCGAAAATCAGCCCCAGCATTTT
-	TRBV7-2	-	TRBJ2-3	CASSLSDTQYF	TGTGCCAGCAGCTTATCGGATACGCAGTATTTT
-	TRBV18	-	TRBJ2-3	CASSLGDRATDTQYF	TGTGCCAGCTCACTGGGGGACCGGGCGACAGATACGCAGTATTTT
TRBD1	TRBV19	-	TRBJ2-1	CASSIGQGVGTQYNEQFF	TGTGCCAGTAGTATAGGACAGGGGGTTGGGACACAGTACAATGAGCAGTTCTTC
-	TRBV5-1	-	TRBJ2-7	CASRMERGSLWQYF	TGCGCCAGCAGAATGGAGAGGGGCTCCCTTTGGCAGTACTTC
-	TRBV15	-	TRBJ1-5	CATSRLYTEPQHF	TGTGCCACCAGCAGACTCTACACCGAGCCCCAGCATTTT
TRBD2	TRBV27	-	TRBJ2-5	CASRGILAGEQETQYF	TGTGCCAGCAGAGGAATACTAGCGGGGGAACAAGAGACCCAGTACTTC
TRBD1	TRBV6-6	-	TRBJ1-1	CASNRQGRNTEAFF	TGTGCCAGCAATAGACAGGGGCGGAACACTGAAGCTTTCTTT
TRBD2	TRBV5-1	-	TRBJ2-5	CASSLAGARAQETQYF	TGCGCCAGCAGCTTAGCGGGGGCCCGGGCGCAAGAGACCCAGTACTTC
-	TRBV25-1	-	TRBJ2-5	CASRGGGQQETQYF	TGTGCCAGCAGGGGGGGTGGACAGCAAGAGACCCAGTACTTC
-	TRBV9	-	TRBJ2-7	CASSVGQFDYEQYF	TGTGCCAGCAGCGTTGGGCAGTTTGACTACGAGCAGTACTTC
-	TRBV30	once	TRBJ2-1	CAWGVLVRYEQFF	TGTGCCTGGGGGGTGTTGGTGCGTTATGAGCAGTTCTTC
-	TRBV6-5	-	TRBJ1-2	CASSLGRNYGYTF	TGTGCCAGCAGTCTGGGGAGGAACTATGGCTACACCTTC
-	TRBV4-1	-	TRBJ2-7	CASSPRDSTSYEQYF	TGCGCCAGCAGCCCACGGGACTCAACTAGCTACGAGCAGTACTTC
-	TRBV29-1	-	TRBJ2-3	CSVPLAPRPTQYF	TGCAGCGTTCCCCTGGCACCTCGTCCTACGCAGTATTTT
TRBD2	TRBV7-2	-	TRBJ2-2	CASSPTLAGGTGELFF	TGTGCCAGCAGCCCAACCCTAGCGGGAGGAACCGGGGAGCTGTTTTTT